Below, 22 T cell receptor beta chains from the same sample are listed, as sequenced in a study of cytomegalovirus exposure and HLA in healthy donors. PCR involved 60 Vbeta and 13 Jbeta primers. Only in-frame clones appear in the TCRdb table, and some are missing; sequencing was by immunoSEQ multiplex PCR. Among 68,000 or so clones listed, 70% to 90% were seen once. The specimen was PBMCs. These receptors originate from a human donor in good health.

The chain carries TRBV6-1 and TRBJ1-5, with a weak D call TRBD1 (5 bases). Trimming removed 1 base from V and 10 bases from J, with 17 bases in between. The CDR3 spans 15 residues. CDR1 is MNHNS, CDR2 SASEGT, per germline. CDR3 sequence: CASSEGTGIESPQHF. For the CDR3, the DNA is TGTGCCAGCAGTGAAGGCACAGGTATTGAATCCCCCCAGCATTTT.

This chain links TRBV4-1 with TRBJ2-1; 7 bases line up with TRBD2. The V and J ends lost 5 bases and 5 bases, in that order; junction bases with no gene match: 9. The CDR3 loop spans 15 amino acids. CDR1 is MGHRA and CDR2 is YSYEKL in the germline V gene. CDR3 sequence: CASSTPAGVHNEQFF. The CDR3 DNA reads TGCGCCAGCAGCACCCCGGCGGGGGTGCACAATGAGCAGTTCTTC.

The chain joins TRBV6-1 to TRBJ2-7; TRBD1 matches at 7 bases. The junction had 9 bases not matched to a gene; V was cut back by 6 bases and J by 4 bases. The CDR3 consists of 14 residues. In germline, CDR1 is MNHNS, CDR2 SASEGT. Written as DNA, the CDR3 is TGTGCCAGCAGGCTGGACAGGTCGAATTACGAGCAGTACTTC. Its translation is CASRLDRSNYEQYF.

The chain recombines TRBV5-1 with TRBJ1-1, with 7 bases that match TRBD1. The germline V gene encodes CDR1 SGHRS and CDR2 YFSETQ. The CDR3 runs 14 residues. After removal of 4 bases from V and 1 base from J, the junction contained 4 bases not matched to a gene. The CDR3 spells CASSEGATNTEAFF. CDR3 nucleotides: TGCGCCAGCAGCGAGGGGGCTACGAACACTGAAGCTTTCTTT.

The V and J genes are TRBV7-2 and TRBJ2-1, with TRBD2 matching over 16 bases. Germline V CDR1 and CDR2: SGHTA, FQGNSA. The trim removed 5 bases at V and 7 bases at J, leaving 8 bases unmatched. The CDR3 totals 17 residues. The CDR3 nucleotides are TGTGCCAGCAGCCAGGGACTAGCGGGGGGGATGAGGAATGAGCAGTTCTTC. This sequence encodes CASSQGLAGGMRNEQFF.

The rearrangement uses TRBV30 and TRBJ2-1, with a tentative D call TRBD2 (5 bases). Trimming pared 4 bases from V and 0 bases from J, leaving 13 bases between. The CDR3 extends over 15 amino acids. Germline-derived CDR1 and CDR2 are GTSNPN and SVGIG (reference sequence). The CDR3 here is CAWNRGLSSYNEQFF. The CDR3 coding sequence is TGTGCCTGGAATCGAGGACTTAGCTCCTACAATGAGCAGTTCTTC.

V and J are TRBV5-1 and TRBJ2-1; D is possibly TRBD2 (7 bases). This CDR3 contains 16 residues. CDR1 is SGHRS, CDR2 YFSETQ, per germline. The germline V and J ends were trimmed by 4 bases and 5 bases, with 19 bases remaining between them. The CDR3 sequence: CASSRDPEGGHNEQFF. The CDR3 DNA reads as TGCGCCAGCAGCCGGGACCCTGAGGGGGGGCACAATGAGCAGTTCTTC.

This sequence joins TRBV4-3 and TRBJ1-5; D may be TRBD1 (6 bases). V lost 2 bases and J 1 base, leaving 9 bases between the germline ends. CDR3 size: 15 residues. Germline assignment: CDR1 LGHNA and CDR2 YSLEER. CDR3 residues: CASSQTGNSNQPQHF. As DNA, the CDR3 is TGCGCCAGCAGCCAAACAGGGAACAGCAATCAGCCCCAGCATTTT.

This chain uses TRBV28 with TRBJ1-5; D might be TRBD1 (6 bases). The ends were cut back, 4 bases at V and 4 bases at J, with 20 bases in the middle. Germline V gives CDR1 MDHEN, CDR2 SYDVKM. CDR3 length: 17 amino acids. CDR3 nucleotide sequence: TGTGCCAGCAGTTATGGGGGAGGGGGGGTTGGAAATCAGCCCCAGCATTTT. Translation: CASSYGGGGVGNQPQHF.

The sample holds one count of this clone. V is TRBV30 and J is TRBJ1-2; TRBD1 matches at 7 bases. This CDR3 has 12 amino acids. CDR1 and CDR2 from the germline V gene are GTSNPN and SVGIG (reference sequence). With 6 bases clipped from V and 2 bases from J, the junction kept 3 bases outside the gene matches. This CDR3 reads CACSRGNYGYTF. The CDR3 DNA sequence: TGTGCCTGCTCCAGGGGGAACTATGGCTACACCTTC.

The chain couples TRBV6-1 to TRBJ2-1; 9 bases map to TRBD2. The V gene end was trimmed by 8 bases and the J gene end by 0 bases; junction bases not matched to a gene: 5. This CDR3 is 15 amino acids long. Germline V gene lookup returns CDR1 MNHNS and CDR2 SASEGT. CDR3 loop: CASQLAGPSYNEQFF. In DNA, the CDR3 is TGTGCCAGCCAACTAGCGGGCCCCTCCTACAATGAGCAGTTCTTC.

The chain joins TRBV5-6 to TRBJ2-3; D is perhaps TRBD1 (6 bases). Trimming left V 3 bases short and J 7 bases short, with 12 bases between. Germline lookup yields CDR1 SGHDT and CDR2 YYEEEE. This CDR3 region has 13 residues. In DNA form, the CDR3 reads TGTGCCAGCAGCTGGAACAGGGAAAATACGCAGTATTTT. Amino acid sequence: CASSWNRENTQYF.

The rearrangement joins TRBV5-1 to TRBJ1-1; a possible D gene is TRBD1 (6 bases). The V gene lost 4 bases and the J gene lost 4 bases, with 14 bases spanning the gap. CDR3 length: 14 amino acids. The germline V gene has CDR1 SGHRS and CDR2 YFSETQ. The CDR3 is CASSDGQPATEAFF. In DNA, the CDR3 is TGCGCCAGCAGCGACGGACAGCCAGCCACTGAAGCTTTCTTT.

The V gene is TRBV6-1, the J gene TRBJ1-1; no definite D call. V was cut by 11 bases and J by 4 bases, with 20 bases left in between. The germline gives CDR1 MNHNS, CDR2 SASEGT. The CDR3 is 14 residues long. The CDR3 DNA sequence: TGTGCCGTTACCCCCCGAGAGGGTCGCACTGAAGCTTTCTTT. Its protein is CAVTPREGRTEAFF.

This sequence joins TRBV27 and TRBJ1-1; 8 bases line up with TRBD1. The ends lost 5 bases at V and 5 bases at J; junction bases unmatched: 13. The CDR3 has 16 residues. Germline lookup yields CDR1 MNHEY and CDR2 SMNVEV (reference sequence). The CDR3 DNA reads as TGTGCCAGCAGTAAGGGGGCAGGGGGCGGATGGACTGAAGCTTTCTTT. Translated, it gives CASSKGAGGGWTEAFF.

This clone was picked up a small number of times. V and J are TRBV7-2 and TRBJ2-2, with 10 nucleotides matching TRBD2. Trimming removed 2 bases from V and 5 bases from J; junction bases left unmatched: 2. The germline gives CDR1 SGHTA, CDR2 FQGNSA. This CDR3 contains 15 residues. DNA for the CDR3: TGTGCCAGCAGCTTACCGGGACTAGCGACCGGGGAGCTGTTTTTT. Its protein is CASSLPGLATGELFF.

V gene TRBV2 combines with J gene TRBJ1-4, with 8 bases identical to TRBD1. The length of the CDR3 is 17 residues. Germline CDR1 SNHLY, CDR2 FYNNEI. The V gene end was trimmed by 5 bases and the J gene end by 0 bases; junction bases not matched to a gene: 8. The CDR3 nucleotides read TGTGCCAGCAGTCGGACAGGGAACTTCGCAACTAATGAAAAACTGTTTTTT. Translated: CASSRTGNFATNEKLFF.

The chain uses TRBV6-5 and TRBJ2-1, with 8 nucleotides matching TRBD1. The CDR3 contains 15 residues. V shed 4 bases and J 4 bases; nucleotides not matched to a gene: 6. CDR1 is MNHEY and CDR2 is SVGAGI in the germline V gene. The CDR3 spells CASSSGTGLYNEQFF. DNA for the CDR3: TGTGCCAGCAGTTCCGGGACAGGTCTTTACAATGAGCAGTTCTTC.

The rearrangement joins TRBV7-2 to TRBJ2-1, with TRBD1 matching 11 bases. The CDR3 is 15 amino acids. Germline assignment: CDR1 SGHTA and CDR2 FQGNSA. The J segment lost 9 bases and the V segment lost 0 bases, leaving 4 bases of the junction unmatched. CDR3 sequence reads: CASSLADRGRVEQFF. The CDR3 nucleotides read TGTGCCAGCAGCTTAGCGGACAGGGGGCGAGTTGAGCAGTTCTTC. Complete variable domain (other parts from reference TRBV7-2 and TRBJ2-1): GAGVSQSPSNKVTEKGKDVELRCDPISGHTALYWYRQSLGQGLEFLIYFQGNSAPDKSGLPSDRFSAERTGGSVSTLTIQRTQQEDSAVYLCASSLADRGRVEQFFGPGTRLTVL.

The chain recombines TRBV4-3 with TRBJ2-2; 8 bases line up with TRBD1. The CDR3 is 17 residues long. CDR1 LGHNA and CDR2 YSLEER come from the germline V gene. V lost 2 bases, J lost 7 bases, and 12 bases stayed unmatched. CDR3 loop: CASSQSVGRGLNGELFF. CDR3 nucleotides: TGCGCCAGCAGCCAATCCGTCGGCAGGGGGCTTAACGGGGAGCTGTTTTTT.

The chain couples TRBV11-3 to TRBJ2-7; possible D gene TRBD1, 6 bases. Germline-derived CDR1 and CDR2 are SGHNT and YENEEA. The CDR3 is 13 residues long. Trimming removed 5 bases from V and 4 bases from J, with 12 bases in between. CDR3 region: CASSPGQQYEQYF. The CDR3 coding sequence is TGTGCCAGCAGCCCAGGACAGCAATACGAGCAGTACTTC.

The chain couples TRBV2 to TRBJ1-1; no definite D call. Germline assignment: CDR1 SNHLY and CDR2 FYNNEI. V was cut by 8 bases and J by 0 bases, with 19 bases left in between. The CDR3 has 16 residues. In nucleotides, the CDR3 is TGTGCCAGCCAAGACGAGACTCCCCGGCTGAACACTGAAGCTTTCTTT. This gives the protein CASQDETPRLNTEAFF.